This T cell receptor (beta chain) derives from a study of vaccination and CD4 T cells after COVID-19. On the study more broadly: Six males and four females constituted the convalescent cohort, two of whom were Hispanic.

A remark on this clonotype: Its antigen is still unknown.

Treatment denoted: roughly 10-day PBMC culture with coronavirus spike peptide pools or control peptides (ViraFEST assay). The Oncomine TCR Beta short-read assay sequenced DNA from cultured CD4+ T cells. In TCRdb, the PCR reads were re-called with MiXCR into one record per CDR3 protein. There are about 17,000 distinct CDR3 sequences in the sample; 40% to 55% occur only once, and 4.5% to 6% lies in the top ten. Study-level findings and limits: Vaccine-specific clones in convalescent patients were spike mono-reactive in 304 of 307 cases. Median SARS-CoV-2-reactive clonotype numbers went from around 20 to 38; this increase was not significant.

This CDR3 comprises 16 residues. Trimming removed 6 bases at V and 0 bases at J, with 16 bases between. The origin of this receptor is a human donor who had recovered from COVID-19. This specimen consisted of CD4+ T cells from blood, cultured in vitro, obtained before SARS-CoV-2 vaccination. This chain links TRBV12-3 or TRBV12-4 with TRBJ2-3; D might be TRBD2 (5 bases). The CDR3: CASSTYSGISTDTQYF. CDR3 sequence (DNA): TGTGCCAGCAGCACCTACAGCGGAATCAGCACAGATACGCAGTATTTT.